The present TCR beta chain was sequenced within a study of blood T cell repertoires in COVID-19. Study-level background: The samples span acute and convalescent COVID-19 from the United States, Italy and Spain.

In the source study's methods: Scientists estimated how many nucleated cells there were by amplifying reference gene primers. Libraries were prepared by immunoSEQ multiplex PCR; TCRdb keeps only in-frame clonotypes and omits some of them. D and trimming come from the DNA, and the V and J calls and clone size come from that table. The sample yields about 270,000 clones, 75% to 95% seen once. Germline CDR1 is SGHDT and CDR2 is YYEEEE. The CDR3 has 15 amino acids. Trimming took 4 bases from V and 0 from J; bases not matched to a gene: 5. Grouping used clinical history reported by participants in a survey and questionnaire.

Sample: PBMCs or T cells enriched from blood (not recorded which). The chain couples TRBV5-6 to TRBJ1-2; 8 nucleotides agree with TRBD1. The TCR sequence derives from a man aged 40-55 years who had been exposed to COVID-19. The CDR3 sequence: CASSGPTGANYGYTF. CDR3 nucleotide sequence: TGTGCCAGCAGCGGGCCGACAGGGGCTAACTATGGCTACACCTTC.